The 8 T cell receptor beta chains presented below share a single source sample, sequenced in a study of cytomegalovirus exposure and HLA in healthy donors. In the PCR, 60 Vbeta and 13 Jbeta primers were used. This table comes from immunoSEQ multiplex PCR, and its TCRdb copy is limited to in-frame clones, with some not included. Of around 160,000 clones in the sample, more than 75% were seen once. The sample consisted of PBMCs. These receptors originate from a male donor in good health and CMV-seronegative.

As for this clone: The identical CDR3 is also encoded by other nucleotide sequences in the sample. The V call is TRBV18, the J call TRBJ1-1; the match to TRBD1 covers 7 bases. V was clipped by 2 bases and J by 8 bases; unmatched bases: 2. CDR1 and CDR2 (germline): KGHSH, LQKENI. The length of the CDR3 is 12 residues. The CDR3 spells CASSPDRVEAFF. CDR3 nucleotide sequence: TGTGCCAGCTCACCAGACAGGGTCGAAGCTTTCTTT.

This clone was seen a few times. V usage is TRBV5-4 and J usage is TRBJ1-6; D uncertain. The CDR3 has 13 residues. V shed 0 bases and J shed 9 bases, with 7 bases lying between them. The germline V gene has CDR1 SGHNT and CDR2 YYREEE (reference sequence). The CDR3 loop reads CASSLEAGSPLHF. CDR3 in DNA: TGTGCCAGCAGCTTGGAGGCGGGTTCACCCCTCCACTTT.

The chain is built from TRBV5-1 and TRBJ2-7; D is perhaps TRBD2 (7 bases). In germline, CDR1 is SGHRS, CDR2 YFSETQ. The CDR3 runs 14 residues. Trimming removed 6 bases from V and 6 bases from J, with 19 bases in between. CDR3 DNA: TGCGCCAGCACCGAGGTGGGCGGGGGCGGCGAGCAGTACTTC. Amino acid sequence: CASTEVGGGGEQYF.

Points on this clone: The same CDR3 can be traced to other DNA sequences in this sample. The J gene is TRBJ2-7, the V gene TRBV20-1; D is unresolved. The CDR3 spans 11 residues. Germline-derived CDR1 and CDR2 are DFQATT and SNEGSKA (reference sequence). Trimming left V 1 base short and J 4 bases short, with 5 bases between. CDR3 residues: CSARAGYEQYF. For the CDR3, the DNA is TGCAGTGCTAGAGCGGGTTACGAGCAGTACTTC.

In regard to this clone: A junction boundary mismatches the germline segment, possibly from a read error. The rearrangement links TRBV7-9 to TRBJ2-5; 7 bases match TRBD2. The CDR3 has 17 residues. CDR1 is SEHNR, CDR2 FQNEAQ, per germline (reference sequence). The CDR3 here is CSSSPLSSSGVGETQYF. The CDR3 DNA sequence: TGTTCCAGCAGCCCTCTTTCATCTAGCGGTGTAGGAGAGACCCAGTACTTC.

V gene TRBV5-1 combines with J gene TRBJ1-1, with TRBD1 matching 8 bases. CDR3 size: 15 residues. Germline lookup yields CDR1 SGHRS and CDR2 YFSETQ. Trimming removed 2 bases from V and 7 bases from J; junction bases left unmatched: 10. This chain's CDR3 is CASSLNTGGADEAFF. CDR3 bases: TGCGCCAGCAGCTTAAACACAGGGGGAGCGGATGAAGCTTTCTTT.

This chain links TRBV19 with TRBJ1-3, with D hard to call. The V gene lost 6 bases and the J gene lost 2 bases, with 11 bases spanning the gap. The germline V gene has CDR1 LNHDA and CDR2 SQIVND (reference sequence). The length of the CDR3 is 14 residues. The CDR3 DNA sequence: TGTGCCAGTAGAGTAGACTCACCTGGAAACACCATATATTTT. The encoded protein is CASRVDSPGNTIYF.

This chain joins TRBV5-1 and TRBJ2-1, with D perhaps TRBD1 (6 bases). The CDR3 spans 15 residues. Germline loops: CDR1 SGHRS, CDR2 YFSETQ. Trimming left V 4 bases short and J 6 bases short, with 17 bases between. The CDR3 sequence is CASSPGQLGSNEQFF. The CDR3 nucleotides are TGCGCCAGCAGCCCCGGACAGTTAGGGAGCAATGAGCAGTTCTTC.